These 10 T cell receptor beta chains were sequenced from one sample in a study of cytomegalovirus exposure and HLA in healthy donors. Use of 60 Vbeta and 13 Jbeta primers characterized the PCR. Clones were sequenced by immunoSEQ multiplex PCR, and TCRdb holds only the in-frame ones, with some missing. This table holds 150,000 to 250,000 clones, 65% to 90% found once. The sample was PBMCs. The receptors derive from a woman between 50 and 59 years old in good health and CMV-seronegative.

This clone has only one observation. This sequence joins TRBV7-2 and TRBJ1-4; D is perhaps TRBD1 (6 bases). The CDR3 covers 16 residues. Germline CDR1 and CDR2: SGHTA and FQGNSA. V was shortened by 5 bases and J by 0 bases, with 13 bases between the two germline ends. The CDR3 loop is CASSPRTVATNEKLFF. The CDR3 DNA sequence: TGTGCCAGCAGCCCGAGGACAGTTGCAACTAATGAAAAACTGTTTTTT.

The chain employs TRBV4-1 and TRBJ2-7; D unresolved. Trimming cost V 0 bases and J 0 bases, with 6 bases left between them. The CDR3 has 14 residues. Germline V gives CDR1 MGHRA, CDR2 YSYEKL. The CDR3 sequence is CASSQDYSSYEQYF. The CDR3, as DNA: TGCGCCAGCAGCCAAGATTATAGCTCCTACGAGCAGTACTTC.

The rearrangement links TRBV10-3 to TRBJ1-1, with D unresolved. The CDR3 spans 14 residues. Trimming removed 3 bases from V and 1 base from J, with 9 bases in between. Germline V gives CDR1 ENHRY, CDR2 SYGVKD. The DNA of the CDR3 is TGTGCCATCAGTGATCAATCGAGGAACACTGAAGCTTTCTTT. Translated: CAISDQSRNTEAFF.

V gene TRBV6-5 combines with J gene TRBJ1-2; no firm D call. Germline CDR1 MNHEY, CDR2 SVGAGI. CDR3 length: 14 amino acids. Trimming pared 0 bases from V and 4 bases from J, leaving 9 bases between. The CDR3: CASSYSAEAYGYTF. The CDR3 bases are TGTGCCAGCAGTTACTCGGCGGAGGCCTATGGCTACACCTTC.

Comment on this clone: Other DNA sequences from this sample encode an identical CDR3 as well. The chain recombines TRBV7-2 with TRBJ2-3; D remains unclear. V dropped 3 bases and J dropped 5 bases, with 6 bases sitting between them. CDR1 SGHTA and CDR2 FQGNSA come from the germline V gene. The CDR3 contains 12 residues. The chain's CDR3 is CASSLARDTQYF. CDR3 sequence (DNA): TGTGCCAGCAGCTTGGCTCGAGATACGCAGTATTTT.

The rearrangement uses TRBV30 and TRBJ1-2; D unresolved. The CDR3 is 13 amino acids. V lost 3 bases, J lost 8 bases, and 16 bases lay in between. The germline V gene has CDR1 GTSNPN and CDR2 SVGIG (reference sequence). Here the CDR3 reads CAWRDSPYVGYTF. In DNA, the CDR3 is TGTGCCTGGAGGGATAGCCCATACGTGGGCTACACCTTC.

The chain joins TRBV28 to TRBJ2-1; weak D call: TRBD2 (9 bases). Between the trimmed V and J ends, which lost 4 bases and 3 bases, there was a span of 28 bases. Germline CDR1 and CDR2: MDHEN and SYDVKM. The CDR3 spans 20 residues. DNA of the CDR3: TGTGCCAGCAGTTCCAGGGGGCTGGGTAGCGGGAGCGTCTACTACAATGAGCAGTTCTTC. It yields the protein CASSSRGLGSGSVYYNEQFF.

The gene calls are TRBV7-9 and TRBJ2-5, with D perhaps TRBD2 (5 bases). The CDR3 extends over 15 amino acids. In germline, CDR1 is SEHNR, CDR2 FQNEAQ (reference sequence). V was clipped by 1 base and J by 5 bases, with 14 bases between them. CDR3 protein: CASSLEVRVRETQYF. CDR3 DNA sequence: TGTGCCAGCAGCTTAGAGGTGCGGGTACGGGAGACCCAGTACTTC.

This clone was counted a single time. The CDR3 DNA is TGCGCCAGCAGCGTTGGGCGGGCTTACGAGCAGTACTTC. Translating gives CASSVGRAYEQYF. The chain carries TRBV5-1 and TRBJ2-7; D may be TRBD2 (5 bases). Trimming pared 4 bases from V and 4 bases from J, leaving 12 bases between. Germline CDR1 and CDR2: SGHRS and YFSETQ. CDR3 size: 13 residues.

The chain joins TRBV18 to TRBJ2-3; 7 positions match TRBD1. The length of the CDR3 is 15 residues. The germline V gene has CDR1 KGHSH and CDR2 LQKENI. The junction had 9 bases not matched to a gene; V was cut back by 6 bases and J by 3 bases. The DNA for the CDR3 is TGTGCCAGCTCCACGGGACAGACTCGGACAGATACGCAGTATTTT. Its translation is CASSTGQTRTDTQYF.